The clone carrying this TCR beta chain was found once. The V gene end was trimmed by 6 bases and the J gene end by 2 bases; junction bases not matched to a gene: 10. This CDR3 spans 16 amino acids. In germline, CDR1 is MNHEY, CDR2 SMNVEV (reference sequence). The sample belongs to a study of blood T cell repertoires in COVID-19. The assay was immunoSEQ multiplex PCR, and TCRdb's table has in-frame clones only and misses some. The repertoire holds 150,000 to 200,000 clones, with around nine tenths as singletons. The chain uses TRBV27 and TRBJ2-7; 10 nucleotides match TRBD2. The source material was peripheral blood. The sequence was obtained from a middle-aged man with active or convalescent COVID-19. This CDR3 reads CASSGKTSGAPYEQYF. CDR3 nucleotides: TGTGCCAGCAGCGGTAAAACTAGCGGGGCCCCCTACGAGCAGTACTTC.